This is a list of T cell receptor beta chains from one sample in a study of T cells after yellow fever vaccination. TCRdb re-called the 5' RACE reads through MiXCR, storing one row per CDR3 protein. The table includes 85,000 to 100,000 distinct CDR3 sequences, less than 6% detected once. The sequenced sample was CD8+ T cells sorted from PBMCs, obtained 10 days after the yellow fever booster vaccination. The source is a man between 18 and 29 years old who received the YFV17D yellow fever vaccine. The CDR3 runs from the conserved cysteine through the conserved F or W.

J gene	V gene	CDR3 protein
TRBJ2-7	TRBV20-1	CSARPFTGTEYEQYF
TRBJ2-2	TRBV5-6	CASSPYNGRGELFF
TRBJ2-5	TRBV3-1	CASSQGFGSPWETQYF
TRBJ2-7	TRBV4-1	CASSPNPGGASDEQYF
TRBJ2-2	TRBV5-5	CAKGTGGFTGELFF
TRBJ2-5	TRBV6-5	CASRNVDRGDETQYF
TRBJ1-5	TRBV7-6	CASSLTTAQPQHF
TRBJ1-1	TRBV6-2/TRBV6-3	CASSYYPLRQGTEAFF
TRBJ2-7	TRBV7-6	CASSLEGFAYEQYF
TRBJ1-5	TRBV7-2	CASSLYSPLWSGGGSQCNQPQHF
TRBJ1-1	TRBV7-9	CASSGKGGVNTEAFF
TRBJ1-6	TRBV5-1	CASSLKSTGYNSPLHF
TRBJ2-2	TRBV3-1	CASSHSTDANTGELFF
TRBJ2-1	TRBV29-1	CSAWANEQFF
TRBJ2-6	TRBV7-6	CASSLRDRDSGANVLTF
TRBJ2-5	TRBV4-3	CASSQVVSDLDTQYF
TRBJ2-3	TRBV5-1	CASSFLAGGQYTQYF
TRBJ1-1	TRBV9	CASSVGYRTEAFF
TRBJ2-1	TRBV27	CASSFSQGPANEQFF
TRBJ2-1	TRBV9	CASSVVSGGAYNEQFF
TRBJ1-1	TRBV5-1	CASSPVNGIVNTEAFF
TRBJ2-1	TRBV20-1	CSANVGGDEQFF
TRBJ1-1	TRBV29-1	CSALHPLSTEAFF
TRBJ2-1	TRBV13	CASSLSRGIHNEQFF
TRBJ2-5	TRBV9	CASSVDGASGEEETQYF
TRBJ2-3	TRBV10-3	CAISEEVSTDTQYF
TRBJ2-1	TRBV12-3/TRBV12-4	CASSHRGVVYNEQFF
TRBJ2-2	TRBV19	CASRSTRTSGGLNTGELFF
TRBJ2-1	TRBV7-6	CASSSAVDMSSYNEQFF
TRBJ2-1	TRBV5-1	CASSPRVGYLYNEQFF
TRBJ2-3	TRBV29-1	CSVPSGGSHTDTQYF
TRBJ1-1	TRBV7-9	CASSLEGQGPSDTEAFF
TRBJ2-2	TRBV20-1	CSAPGHIAGELFF
TRBJ2-7	TRBV6-5	CASSPGTGSLEQYF
TRBJ2-2	TRBV6-5	CASSYIGGDTGELFF
TRBJ1-1	TRBV24-1	CATQRGTRTEAFF
TRBJ2-7	TRBV5-1	CASSLKTSGGDPLEQYF
TRBJ2-7	TRBV6-6	CASSYALQETAQYF
TRBJ2-1	TRBV9	CASSVGDRGYEQFF
TRBJ2-3	TRBV9	CASSVAGTSGGVITDTQYF
TRBJ1-1	TRBV4-2	CASSRLLTGPRETEAFF
TRBJ1-3	TRBV11-2	CASSLAETGAVSGNTIYF
TRBJ1-1	TRBV19	CASRPTNGRSGEAFF
TRBJ1-2	TRBV19	CASSLQGASGYTF
TRBJ2-3	TRBV6-6	CASRSLGRGNTDTQYF
TRBJ1-5	TRBV7-9	CASSLGTGGNRPQHF
TRBJ2-2	TRBV7-2	CASSLGGGTTGELFF
TRBJ2-7	TRBV3-1	CASSQGVGPYEQYF
TRBJ2-1	TRBV4-1	CASSPQLGEQFF
TRBJ2-5	TRBV28	CASSSPGQPVVETQYF
TRBJ2-2	TRBV19	CASRPPLGTGGELFF
TRBJ2-5	TRBV5-1	CASSLSRGQETQYF
TRBJ1-1	TRBV6-5	CASSSGGVNTEAFF
TRBJ1-5	TRBV12-3/TRBV12-4	CASSQGQGVLNQPQHF
TRBJ1-6	TRBV5-4	CASSWPEAGTNSPLHF
TRBJ1-4	TRBV18	CASSPDPGRSLFF
TRBJ1-1	TRBV12-3/TRBV12-4	CATKGAGGVNTEAFF
TRBJ1-1	TRBV12-3/TRBV12-4	CASSFGRGVNTEAFF
TRBJ1-6	TRBV7-9	CASSDGTGVNSPLHF